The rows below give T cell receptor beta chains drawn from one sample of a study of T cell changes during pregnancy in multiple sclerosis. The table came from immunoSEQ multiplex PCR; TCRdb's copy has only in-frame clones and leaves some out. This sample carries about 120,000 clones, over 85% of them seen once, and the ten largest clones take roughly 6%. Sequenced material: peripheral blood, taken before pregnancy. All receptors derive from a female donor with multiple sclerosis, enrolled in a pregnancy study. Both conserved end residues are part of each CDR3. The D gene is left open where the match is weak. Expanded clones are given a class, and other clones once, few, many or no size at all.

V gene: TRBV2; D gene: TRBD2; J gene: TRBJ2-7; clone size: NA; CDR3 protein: CASSELAGGVDEQYF; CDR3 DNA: TGTGCCAGCAGTGAACTAGCGGGGGGTGTCGACGAGCAGTACTTC
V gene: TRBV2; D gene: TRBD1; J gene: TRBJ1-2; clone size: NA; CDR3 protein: CASRQQGSRGYTF; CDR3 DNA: TGTGCCAGCAGGCAACAGGGGTCCCGCGGCTACACCTTC
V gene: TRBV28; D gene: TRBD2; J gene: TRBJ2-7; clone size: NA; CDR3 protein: CASSPPGTSVRYEQYF; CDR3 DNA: TGTGCCAGCAGTCCCCCCGGGACTAGCGTGAGATACGAGCAGTACTTC
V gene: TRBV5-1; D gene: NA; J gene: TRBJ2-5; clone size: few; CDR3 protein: CASSLLGHPQETQYF; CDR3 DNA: TGCGCCAGCAGCTTATTGGGACACCCCCAAGAGACCCAGTACTTC
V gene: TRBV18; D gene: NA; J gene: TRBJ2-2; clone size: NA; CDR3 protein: CASSPVQGMNTGELFF; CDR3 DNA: TGTGCCAGCTCACCGGTACAGGGTATGAACACCGGGGAGCTGTTTTTT
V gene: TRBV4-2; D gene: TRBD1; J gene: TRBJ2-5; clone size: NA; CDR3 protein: CASSRRPPGTGTQETQYF; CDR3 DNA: TGTGCCAGCAGCCGCCGACCCCCCGGGACAGGGACTCAAGAGACCCAGTACTTC
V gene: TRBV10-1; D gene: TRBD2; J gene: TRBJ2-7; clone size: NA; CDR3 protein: CASSESMAGGQYEQYF; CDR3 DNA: TGCGCCAGCAGTGAGAGTATGGCGGGGGGGCAATACGAGCAGTACTTC
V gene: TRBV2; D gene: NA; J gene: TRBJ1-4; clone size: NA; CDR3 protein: CASSDQTQWNEKLFF; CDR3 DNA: TGTGCCAGCAGTGATCAGACTCAGTGGAATGAAAAACTGTTTTTT
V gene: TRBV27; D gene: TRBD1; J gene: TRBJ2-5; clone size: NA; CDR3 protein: CASSFDPGGQTQYF; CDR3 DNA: TGTGCCAGCAGTTTTGATCCAGGGGGACAGACCCAGTACTTC
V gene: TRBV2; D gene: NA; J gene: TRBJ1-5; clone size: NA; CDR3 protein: CASSLTGVSNQPQHF; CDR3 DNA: TGTGCCAGCAGTTTGACAGGCGTTAGCAATCAGCCCCAGCATTTT
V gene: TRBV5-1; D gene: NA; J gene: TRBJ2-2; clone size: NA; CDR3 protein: CASSRLGGLVNTGELFF; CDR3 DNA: TGCGCCAGCAGCCGCCTAGGGGGTCTAGTAAACACCGGGGAGCTGTTTTTT